Listed below are T cell receptor beta chains from one sample, sequenced in a study of metastatic and nonmetastatic thyroid tumors. TCRdb redid the clone calls on the PCR reads using MiXCR. The data contain tens of thousands of clones, 9.5% to 13% of them seen just once; the ten biggest clones take up approximately 8.7%. The specimen sequenced was blood. The receptors were gathered from a male donor with papillary thyroid cancer or a benign thyroid nodule (not recorded which). Some clones in this sample may be carry-over from other donors' samples. Each CDR3 is given with its conserved first and last residue. The D gene is left open where the match is weak. Clone size is given for some rows only: seen once, a few or many times, or a class if the clone is expanded.

TRBV19	many	TRBD1	TRBJ2-7	TGTGCCAGTAGTCTACAGGGGGTGGGGGAGCAGTACTTC	CASSLQGVGEQYF
TRBV19	many	NA	TRBJ1-5	TGTGCCAGTCGGGCCTTACGGGGGCGCAATCAGCCCCAGCATTTT	CASRALRGRNQPQHF
TRBV11-2	many	NA	TRBJ2-2	TGTGCCAGCAGCTTAGTAGGGGCCCAAAGCACCGGGGAGCTGTTTTTT	CASSLVGAQSTGELFF
TRBV14	NA	NA	TRBJ2-2	TGTGCCAGCAGCCAAGACCCCTCTGGGGCCGGGGAGCTGTTTTTT	CASSQDPSGAGELFF
TRBV11-2	many	NA	TRBJ1-5	TGTGCCAGCAGCTTAGTAGGGCCAGGGGAGCCCCAGCATTTT	CASSLVGPGEPQHF
TRBV20-1	NA	NA	TRBJ1-1	TGCAGTGCTAGGTCGAGTGTTGAAGCTTTCTTT	CSARSSVEAFF
TRBV20-1	NA	NA	TRBJ2-2	TGCAGTGCTAGGCCGGGAGTTTCCACCGGGGAGCTGTTTTTT	CSARPGVSTGELFF
TRBV15	many	NA	TRBJ2-1	TGTGCCACCAGCACCTACAATGAGCAGTTCTTC	CATSTYNEQFF
TRBV28	few	NA	TRBJ1-5	TGTGCCAGCATCTCACAGGGCCGGCCCCAGCATTTT	CASISQGRPQHF
TRBV28	few	NA	TRBJ1-1	TGTGCCACCATTGCACGGGGATCATTGAACACTGAAGCTTTCTTT	CATIARGSLNTEAFF
TRBV11-2	many	TRBD1	TRBJ2-2	TGTGCCAGCAGCATCGGACAGGGGCACGCCGGGGAGCTGTTTTTT	CASSIGQGHAGELFF
TRBV6-2/TRBV6-3	many	NA	TRBJ1-2	TGTGCCACCCAAGAAGACTCCTTCTATGGCTACACCTTC	CATQEDSFYGYTF
TRBV24-1	many	NA	TRBJ2-1	TGTGCCACCAGTGATCCAGGGGCCATTAGCTACAATGAGCAGTTCTTC	CATSDPGAISYNEQFF
TRBV2	many	NA	TRBJ1-2	TGTGCCAGCAGGGCAGACAGTAACTATGGTTACACCTTC	CASRADSNYGYTF
TRBV6-2/TRBV6-3	few	TRBD1	TRBJ1-5	TGTGCCAGCAGTGGACAGGGGTTGAGCAATCAACCCCGGCATTTT	CASSGQGLSNQPRHF
TRBV6-6	medium-sized	TRBD1	TRBJ1-2	TGTGCCAGCAGTTACGACAGGGGAACTTATGGCTACACCTTC	CASSYDRGTYGYTF
TRBV6-2/TRBV6-3	NA	NA	TRBJ2-2	TGTGCCAGCAGTCCCTTAGCCGGGGCAGTAAACACCGGTGAGCTGTTTTTT	CASSPLAGAVNTGELFF
TRBV28	many	NA	TRBJ2-5	TGTGCCAGCAGTGTAATCTTAGAGACCCAGTACTTC	CASSVILETQYF
TRBV28	many	NA	TRBJ1-4	TGTGCCAGCCAGACAGGTGGTAGGGAAAAACTGTTTTTT	CASQTGGREKLFF
TRBV28	NA	NA	TRBJ1-1	TGTGCCAGCATTTTACCGGGGGCCGCGACTGAAGCTTTTTTT	CASILPGAATEAFF
TRBV10-3	many	TRBD1	TRBJ1-5	TGTGCCATCAGTGAGGCAGGGGGCACTCAGCCCCAGCATTTT	CAISEAGGTQPQHF
TRBV7-2	many	TRBD1	TRBJ2-7	TGTGCCAGCAGCTCCGGGACAGGGAACTACGAGCAGTACTTC	CASSSGTGNYEQYF
TRBV18	many	NA	TRBJ1-6	TGTGCCAGCTCACCAAGGACCGAGGAGCCCCTCCACTTT	CASSPRTEEPLHF
TRBV11-1	many	NA	TRBJ2-1	TGTGCCAGCAGCTCACCTCTAAAGCGACCGGGGGATGAGCAGTTCTTC	CASSSPLKRPGDEQFF
TRBV6-2/TRBV6-3	medium-sized	NA	TRBJ2-7	TGTGCCAGCAGTTCCTGGGGGGTCCCCTACGAGCAGTACTTC	CASSSWGVPYEQYF
TRBV4-2	many	TRBD2	TRBJ2-2	TGTGCCAGCAGCAAATCAAGGACTAGCGGGATGCCAACCGGGGAGCTGTTTTTT	CASSKSRTSGMPTGELFF
TRBV28	many	NA	TRBJ1-2	TGTGCCAGCAGAGGTCCAGATGGCTACACCTTC	CASRGPDGYTF
TRBV6-1	medium-sized	TRBD1	TRBJ1-5	TGTGCCAGCAAAGAGGGGGCGGGGGATCAGCCCCAGCATTTT	CASKEGAGDQPQHF
TRBV7-2	NA	TRBD1	TRBJ1-2	TGTGCCAGCAGCTTGACAGGGACCATAAACTATGGCTACACCTTC	CASSLTGTINYGYTF
TRBV7-3	many	NA	TRBJ1-6	TGTGCCAGCAGCTCAACGAGACTAGGGGTGTCGGTGCGGAATTCACCCCTCCACTTT	CASSSTRLGVSVRNSPLHF